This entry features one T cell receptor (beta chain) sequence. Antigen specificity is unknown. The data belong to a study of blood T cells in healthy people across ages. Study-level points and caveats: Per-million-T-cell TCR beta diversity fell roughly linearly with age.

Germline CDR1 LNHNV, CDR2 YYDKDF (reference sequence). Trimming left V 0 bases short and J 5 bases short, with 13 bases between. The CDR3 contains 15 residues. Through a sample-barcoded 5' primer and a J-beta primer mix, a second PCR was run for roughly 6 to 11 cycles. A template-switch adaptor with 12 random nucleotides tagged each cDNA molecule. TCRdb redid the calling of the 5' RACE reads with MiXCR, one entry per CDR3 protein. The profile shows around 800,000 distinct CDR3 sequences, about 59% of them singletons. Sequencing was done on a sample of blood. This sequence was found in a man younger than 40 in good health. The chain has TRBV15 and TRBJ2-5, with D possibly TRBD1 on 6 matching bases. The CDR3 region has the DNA TGTGCCACCAGCAGAGAATTTGGGGGCTGGGAGACCCAGTACTTC. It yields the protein CATSREFGGWETQYF.